This T cell receptor (beta chain) was recorded in a study of blood T cells in healthy people across ages (dated by TCRdb to the mid-2010s). Regarding the complete study: In model experiments, template switching captured roughly one uniquely barcoded TCR beta cDNA molecule for every two T cells. The study measured age-related changes in TCR beta repertoire diversity using deep sequencing normalized with unique cDNA molecular identifiers. Four age groups were formed from the donors: young (average roughly 15 years), middle-aged (around 41), aged (about 68) and long-lived (about 80). Donors of different ages were randomly distributed across sequencing lanes to avoid experimental bias. Using the same blood draw, the study looked at two additional independent replicas of 1 million unique cDNA reads for two donors, one aged 18 to 30 and the other aged 80 or older. Study-level results and caveats: Estimates of total diversity based on one million sequenced T cells were considered lower bounds and underestimates. Because the CMV infection status of the donors was unknown, age-related changes in expanded clonotypes may potentially have been confounded. Observed TCR beta diversity per million T cells fell roughly linearly with age, and a significant reduction was already apparent by age roughly 41. Because profiling used bulk unsorted PBMCs, naive and antigen-experienced compartments could not be compared conclusively. The long-lived group showed more naive CD4+ T cells, fewer expanded clones and increased TCR diversity than the aged group, suggesting age selection. A strong correlation was found between observed TCR beta diversity and the percentage of naive T cells measured by flow cytometry.

Library construction relied on 5' RACE. The data were produced on an Illumina HiSeq 2500. The second PCR ran for roughly 6 to 11 cycles and used a J-beta primer mix along with a sample-barcoded 5' primer. Each TCR beta cDNA molecule received a unique molecular identifier from a template-switch 5' adaptor carrying 12 random nucleotides. At least 2.5 million CDR3-containing paired-end reads were obtained from each sample. The Mint cDNA synthesis kit, primed by a TRBC-specific oligonucleotide, was used to synthesize first-strand cDNA from all RNA. All cDNA was treated with uracil-DNA glycosylase and then went through a first 18-cycle PCR with the universal primers M1SS and BC2_uni_R. As for the authors' bioinformatics: For normalization, 1 million high-quality reads, each with a distinct molecular identifier, were randomly selected from each sample. Instead of being binned into consensus sequences, reads that shared molecular identifiers were thrown out. CDR3 identification, clonotype clustering and error correction used MiTCR with a Q25 quality threshold and the strictest error-elimination algorithm. A nonparametric unseen species model using Euler transformation provided a lower-bound estimate of total TCR beta diversity. TCRdb passed the public sequencing reads through fastp at Q25 and MiXCR, retaining productive beta sequences. CDR3 protein sequences are deduplicated, and each keeps its most common genes and DNA. TCRdb assigned the V and J calls; the authors' analysis was not used. This sample lists around 1,500,000 distinct CDR3 sequences; 42% were detected once. The ten largest account for roughly 7.9% of the sample.

The donors were 40 or so Caucasian individuals from Russia, aged about 6 to 95 years, who were systemically healthy. Around 10 milliliters of peripheral blood were collected from each donor into EDTA-treated Vacutainer tubes. PBMCs were isolated by Ficoll-Paque density-gradient centrifugation, with at least 7 million obtained per sample. Total RNA was extracted from PBMCs with Trizol reagent, with at least 5 micrograms obtained per sample. For every donor, flow cytometry on a PBMC aliquot measured the percentage of naive CD45RAhigh/CD27high T cells. Details on this clonotype: Its antigen is still unknown. Per-base quality was not reported, and no clone a single base away is much larger than it.

A distance of 8 bases separates the germline ends of V and J, which lose 5 bases and 0 bases respectively. From cysteine to phenylalanine, the CDR3 is 14 amino acids long. The retained sequence is limited to the CDR3, 42 bases, with the frame set at the first base. The origin of this receptor is a woman between 18 and 29 years old in good health. The rearranged chain carries TRBV12-3 or TRBV12-4 and TRBJ2-4; no D gene call is confident. The sample taken for sequencing was blood. The DNA sequence is as follows: TGTGCCAGCAGTCCACAGATAGCCAAAAACATTCAGTACTTC. Translated, it gives CASSPQIAKNIQYF.